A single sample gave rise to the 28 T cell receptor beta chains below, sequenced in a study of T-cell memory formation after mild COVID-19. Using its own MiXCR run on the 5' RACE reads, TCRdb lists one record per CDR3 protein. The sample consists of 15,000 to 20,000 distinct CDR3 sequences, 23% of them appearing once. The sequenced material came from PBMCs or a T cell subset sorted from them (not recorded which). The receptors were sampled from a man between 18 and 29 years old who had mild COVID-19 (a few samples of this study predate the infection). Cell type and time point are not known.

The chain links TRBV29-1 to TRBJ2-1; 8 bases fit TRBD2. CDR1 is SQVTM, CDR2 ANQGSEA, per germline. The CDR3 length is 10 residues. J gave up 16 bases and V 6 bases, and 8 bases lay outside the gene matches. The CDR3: CSVKAGELFF. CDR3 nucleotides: TGCAGCGTAAAAGCGGGGGAACTATTCTTC.

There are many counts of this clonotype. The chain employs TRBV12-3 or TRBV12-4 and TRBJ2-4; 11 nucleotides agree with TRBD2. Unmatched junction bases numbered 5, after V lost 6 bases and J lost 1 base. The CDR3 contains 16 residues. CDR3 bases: TGTGCCAGCAGCCTTAGCGGGGGGGCGGCCAAAAACATTCAGTACTTC. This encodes CASSLSGGAAKNIQYF.

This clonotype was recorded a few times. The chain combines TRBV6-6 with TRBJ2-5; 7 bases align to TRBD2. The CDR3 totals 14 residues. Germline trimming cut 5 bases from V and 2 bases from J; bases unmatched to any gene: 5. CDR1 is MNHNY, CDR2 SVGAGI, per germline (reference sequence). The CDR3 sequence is CASSPSGGQETQYF. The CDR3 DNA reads TGTGCCAGCAGTCCCTCCGGGGGGCAAGAGACCCAGTACTTC.

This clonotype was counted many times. Here the CDR3 reads CASSLASGGFETQYF. CDR3 nucleotides: TGTGCCAGCAGCTTGGCTAGCGGGGGGTTCGAGACCCAGTACTTC. The rearrangement joins TRBV5-6 to TRBJ2-5; the match to TRBD2 covers 11 bases. The V segment lost 0 bases and the J segment 5 bases; nucleotides outside the gene matches: 3. This CDR3 is built from 15 residues. Germline assignment: CDR1 SGHDT and CDR2 YYEEEE.

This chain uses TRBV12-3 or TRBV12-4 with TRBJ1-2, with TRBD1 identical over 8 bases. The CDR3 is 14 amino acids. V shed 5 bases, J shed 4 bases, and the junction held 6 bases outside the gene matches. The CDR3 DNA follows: TGTGCCAGCAGTAAGACAGGGGCTGGCTATGGCTACACCTTC. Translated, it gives CASSKTGAGYGYTF.

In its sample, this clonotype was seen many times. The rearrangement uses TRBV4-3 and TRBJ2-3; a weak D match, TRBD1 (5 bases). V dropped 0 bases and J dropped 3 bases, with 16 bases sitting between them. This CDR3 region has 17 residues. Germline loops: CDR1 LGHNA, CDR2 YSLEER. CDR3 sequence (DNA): TGCGCCAGCAGCCAAGATCTTAAGGGGCAGGGAACAGATACGCAGTATTTT. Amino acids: CASSQDLKGQGTDTQYF.

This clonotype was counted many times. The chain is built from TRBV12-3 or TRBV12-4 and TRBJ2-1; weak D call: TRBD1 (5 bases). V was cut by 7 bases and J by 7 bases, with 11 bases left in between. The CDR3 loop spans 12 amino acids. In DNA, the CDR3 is TGTGCCAGCACGACAGTTTCGAATGAGCAGTTCTTC. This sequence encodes CASTTVSNEQFF.

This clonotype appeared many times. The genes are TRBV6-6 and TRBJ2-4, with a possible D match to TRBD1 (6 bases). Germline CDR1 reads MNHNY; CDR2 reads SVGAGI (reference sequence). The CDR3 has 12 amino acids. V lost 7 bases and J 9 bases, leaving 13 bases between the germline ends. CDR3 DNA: TGTGCCAGCAAAAAGGGGGAGTCCATTCAGTACTTC. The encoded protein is CASKKGESIQYF.

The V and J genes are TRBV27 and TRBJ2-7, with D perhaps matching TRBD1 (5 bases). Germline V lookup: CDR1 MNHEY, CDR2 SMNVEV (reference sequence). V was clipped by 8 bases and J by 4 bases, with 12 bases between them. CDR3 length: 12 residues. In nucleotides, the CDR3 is TGTGCCAGCGGACGCAGGGATTACGAGCAGTACGTC. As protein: CASGRRDYEQYV.

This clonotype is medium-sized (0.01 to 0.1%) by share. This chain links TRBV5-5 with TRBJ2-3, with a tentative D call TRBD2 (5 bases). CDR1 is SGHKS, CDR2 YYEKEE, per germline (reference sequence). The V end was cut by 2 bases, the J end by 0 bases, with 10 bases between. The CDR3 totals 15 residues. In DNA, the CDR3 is TGTGCCAGCAGCTTCGGGGAACCAAGCACAGATACGCAGTATTTT. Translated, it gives CASSFGEPSTDTQYF.

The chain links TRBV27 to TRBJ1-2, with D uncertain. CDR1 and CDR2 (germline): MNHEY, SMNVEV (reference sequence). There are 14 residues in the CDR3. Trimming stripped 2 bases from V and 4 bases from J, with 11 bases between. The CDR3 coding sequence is TGTGCCAGCAGTTTAGTGGGTAGTAGCTATGGCTACACCTTC. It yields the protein CASSLVGSSYGYTF.

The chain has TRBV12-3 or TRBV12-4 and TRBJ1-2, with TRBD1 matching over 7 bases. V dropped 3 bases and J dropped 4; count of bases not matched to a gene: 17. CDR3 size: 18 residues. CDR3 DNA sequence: TGTGCCAGCAGTTTCGTGCGAAGGGACAGATCCTTCTCCTATGGCTACACCTTC. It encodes CASSFVRRDRSFSYGYTF.

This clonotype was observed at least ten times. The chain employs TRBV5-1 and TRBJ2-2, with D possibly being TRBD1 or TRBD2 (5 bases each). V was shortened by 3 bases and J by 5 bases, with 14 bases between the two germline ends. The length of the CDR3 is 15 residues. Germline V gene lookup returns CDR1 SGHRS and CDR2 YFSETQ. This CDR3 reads CASSSFTEGTGELFF. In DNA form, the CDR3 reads TGCGCCAGCAGCTCCTTCACCGAGGGGACCGGGGAGCTGTTTTTT.

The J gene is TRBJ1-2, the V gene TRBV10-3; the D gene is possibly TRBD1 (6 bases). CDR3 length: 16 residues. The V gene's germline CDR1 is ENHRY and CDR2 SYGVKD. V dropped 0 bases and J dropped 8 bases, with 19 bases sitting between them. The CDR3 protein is CAISESGGRGQEGYTF. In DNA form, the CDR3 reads TGTGCCATCAGTGAGTCGGGGGGCAGGGGACAAGAAGGCTACACCTTC.

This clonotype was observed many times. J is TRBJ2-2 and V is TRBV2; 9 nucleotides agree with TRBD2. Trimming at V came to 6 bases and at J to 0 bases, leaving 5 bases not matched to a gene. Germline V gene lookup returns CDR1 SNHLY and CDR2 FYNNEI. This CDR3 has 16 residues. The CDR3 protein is CASRALAGTNTGELFF. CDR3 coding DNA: TGTGCCAGCAGGGCCCTAGCGGGGACGAACACCGGGGAGCTGTTTTTT. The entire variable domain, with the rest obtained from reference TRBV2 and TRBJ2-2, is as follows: EPEVTQTPSHQVTQMGQEVILRCVPISNHLYFYWYRQILGQKVEFLVSFYNNEISEKSEIFDDQFSVERPDGSNFTLKIRSTKLEDSAMYFCASRALAGTNTGELFFGEGSRLTVL.

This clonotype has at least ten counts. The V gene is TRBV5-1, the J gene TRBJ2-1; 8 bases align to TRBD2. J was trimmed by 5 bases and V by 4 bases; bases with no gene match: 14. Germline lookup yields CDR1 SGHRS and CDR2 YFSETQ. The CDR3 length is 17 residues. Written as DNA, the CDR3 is TGCGCCAGCAGCCCGAGGGCGCGGCGGGGGGCCCACAATGAGCAGTTCTTC. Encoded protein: CASSPRARRGAHNEQFF.

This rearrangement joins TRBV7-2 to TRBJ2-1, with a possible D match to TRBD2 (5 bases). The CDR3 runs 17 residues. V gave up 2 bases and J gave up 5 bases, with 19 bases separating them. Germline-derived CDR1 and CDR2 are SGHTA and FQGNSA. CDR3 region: CASSLLLIGSWDNEQFF. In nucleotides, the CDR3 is TGTGCCAGCAGCTTACTTTTGATAGGGAGTTGGGACAATGAGCAGTTCTTC.

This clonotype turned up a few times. The CDR3 loop is CASGGYTGELFF. DNA of the CDR3: TGTGCCAGCGGGGGGTACACCGGGGAGCTGTTTTTT. The gene calls are TRBV7-9 and TRBJ2-2; D might be TRBD2 (6 bases). Looked up from germline, CDR1 is SEHNR and CDR2 is FQNEAQ (reference sequence). The CDR3 length is 12 residues. Trimming removed 8 bases at V and 3 bases at J, with 7 bases between.

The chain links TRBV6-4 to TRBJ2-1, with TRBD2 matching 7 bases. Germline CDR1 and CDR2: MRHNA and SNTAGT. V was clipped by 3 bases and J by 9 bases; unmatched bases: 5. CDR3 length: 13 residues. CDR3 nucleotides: TGTGCCAGCAGTGATACTAGCGTTTCTGAGCAGTTCTTC. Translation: CASSDTSVSEQFF.

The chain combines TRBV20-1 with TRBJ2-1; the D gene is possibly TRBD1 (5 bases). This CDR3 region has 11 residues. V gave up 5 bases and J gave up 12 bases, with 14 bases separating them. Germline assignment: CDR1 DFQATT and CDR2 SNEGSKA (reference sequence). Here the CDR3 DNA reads TGCAGTGCTGGCTACAGGTTCATGCAGTTCTTC. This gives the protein CSAGYRFMQFF.

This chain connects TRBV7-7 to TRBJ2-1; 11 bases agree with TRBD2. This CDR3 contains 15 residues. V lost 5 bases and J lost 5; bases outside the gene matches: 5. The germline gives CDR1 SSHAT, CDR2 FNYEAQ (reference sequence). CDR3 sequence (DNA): TGTGCCAGCAGCCCCCTTAGCGGGGGGGACAATGAGCAGTTCTTC. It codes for CASSPLSGGDNEQFF.

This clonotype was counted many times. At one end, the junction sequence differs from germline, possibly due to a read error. The CDR3 DNA sequence: TGTGCCAGCAGTTACAATGAGTTGGGGCCCTTGGGCTTC. The encoded protein is CASSYNELGPLGF. The rearrangement uses TRBV6-6 and TRBJ1-2; a possible D gene is TRBD1 (5 bases). The CDR3 spans 13 residues. Germline V lookup: CDR1 MNHNY, CDR2 SVGAGI (reference sequence).

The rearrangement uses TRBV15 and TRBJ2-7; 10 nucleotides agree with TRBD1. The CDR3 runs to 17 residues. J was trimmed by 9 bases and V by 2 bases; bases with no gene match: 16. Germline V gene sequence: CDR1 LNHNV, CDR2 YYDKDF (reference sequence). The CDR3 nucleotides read TGTGCCACCAGCAGAAACTTCATTTCCGGACAGGGGGTCGGGCAGTACGTC. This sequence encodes CATSRNFISGQGVGQYV.

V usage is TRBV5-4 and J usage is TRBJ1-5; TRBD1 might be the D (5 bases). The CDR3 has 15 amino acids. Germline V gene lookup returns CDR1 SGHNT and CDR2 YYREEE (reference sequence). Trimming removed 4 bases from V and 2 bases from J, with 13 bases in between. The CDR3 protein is CASSTQGTGNQPQHF. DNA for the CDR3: TGTGCCAGCAGCACCCAGGGCACGGGCAATCAGCCCCAGCATTTT.

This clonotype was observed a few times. CDR3 residues: CASMGTGYTKNIQYF. The CDR3 DNA reads TGTGCCAGCATGGGGACAGGGTATACCAAAAACATTCAGTACTTC. This chain links TRBV28 with TRBJ2-4, with 9 bases fitting TRBD1. This CDR3 comprises 15 residues. Losses at the gene ends were 7 bases for V and 2 bases for J; bases not matched to a gene: 6. Germline loops: CDR1 MDHEN, CDR2 SYDVKM.

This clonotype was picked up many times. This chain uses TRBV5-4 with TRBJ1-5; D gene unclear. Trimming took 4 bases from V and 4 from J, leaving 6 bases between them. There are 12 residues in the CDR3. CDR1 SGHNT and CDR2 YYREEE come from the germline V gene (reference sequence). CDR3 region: CASSTENQPQHF. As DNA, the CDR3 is TGTGCCAGCAGCACGGAAAATCAGCCCCAGCATTTT.

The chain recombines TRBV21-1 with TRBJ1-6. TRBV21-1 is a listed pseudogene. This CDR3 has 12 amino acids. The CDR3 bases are TGTGCCAGCAGCCTCGGATCTACACCCCTCCACTTT. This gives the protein CASSLGSTPLHF.

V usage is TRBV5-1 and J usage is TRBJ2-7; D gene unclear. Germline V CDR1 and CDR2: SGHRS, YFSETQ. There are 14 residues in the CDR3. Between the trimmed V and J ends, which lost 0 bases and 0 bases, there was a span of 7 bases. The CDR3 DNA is TGCGCCAGCAGCTTGGTCCCCTCCTCCTACGAGCAGTACTTC. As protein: CASSLVPSSYEQYF.